This note documents a single T cell receptor beta chain sequence. Its target is not known. The sample is drawn from a study of T cell responses to AZD1222 COVID-19 vaccine. Study results and caveats: Donors were largely white British and mainly female; clonal diversity was possibly underestimated. It was only after the peak T cell response that any repertoires were sampled. Increased Spike-specific TCR breadth and depth were observed after two AZD1222 doses.

The V end lost 1 base, the J end lost 6 bases, and 10 bases lay between the germline ends. Germline V lookup: CDR1 LGHDT, CDR2 YNNKEL (reference sequence). This CDR3 contains 13 residues. Sequenced by immunoSEQ multiplex PCR; TCRdb stores in-frame clones only, minus some. Of more than 90,000 clones detected, more than 85% appear once; the ten largest clones hold 6% to 8%. Source: peripheral blood, taken 28 days after the second AZD1222 dose. The rearrangement links TRBV3-1 (or the pseudogene TRBV3-2) to TRBJ2-7, with a possible D match to TRBD2 (5 bases). The sequence came from an adult who received the AZD1222 COVID-19 vaccine. CDR3 protein: CASSQGTSGEQYF. The CDR3, as DNA: TGTGCCAGCAGCCAAGGGACTTCGGGCGAGCAGTACTTC.